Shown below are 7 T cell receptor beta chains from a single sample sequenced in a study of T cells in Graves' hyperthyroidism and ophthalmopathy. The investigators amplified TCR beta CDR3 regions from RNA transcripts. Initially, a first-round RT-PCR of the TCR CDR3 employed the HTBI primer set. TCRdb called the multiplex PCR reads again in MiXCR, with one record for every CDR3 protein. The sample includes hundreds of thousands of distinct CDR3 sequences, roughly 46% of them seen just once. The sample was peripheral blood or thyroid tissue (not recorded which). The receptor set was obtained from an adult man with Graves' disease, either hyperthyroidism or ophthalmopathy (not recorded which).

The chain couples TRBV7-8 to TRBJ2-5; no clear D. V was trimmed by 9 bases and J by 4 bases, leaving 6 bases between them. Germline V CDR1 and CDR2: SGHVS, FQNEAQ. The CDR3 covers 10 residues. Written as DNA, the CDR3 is TGTGCCAGACAGCCAGAGACCCAGTACTTC. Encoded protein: CARQPETQYF.

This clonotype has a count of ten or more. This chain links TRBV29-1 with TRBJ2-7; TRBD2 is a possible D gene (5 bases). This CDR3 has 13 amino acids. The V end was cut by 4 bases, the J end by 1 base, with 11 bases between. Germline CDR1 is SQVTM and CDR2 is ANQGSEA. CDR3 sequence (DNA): TGCAGCGTTGGAGAGGGTAGGTCCTACGAGCAGTACTTC. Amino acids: CSVGEGRSYEQYF.

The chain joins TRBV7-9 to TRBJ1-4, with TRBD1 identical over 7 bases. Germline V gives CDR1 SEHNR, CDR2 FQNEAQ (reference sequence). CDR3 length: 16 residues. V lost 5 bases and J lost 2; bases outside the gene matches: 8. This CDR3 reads CASSQTGSATNEKLFF. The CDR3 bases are TGTGCCAGCAGCCAGACAGGGTCCGCCACTAATGAAAAACTGTTTTTT. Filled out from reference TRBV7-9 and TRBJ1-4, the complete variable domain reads DTGVSQNPRHKITKRGQNVTFRCDPISEHNRLYWYRQTLGQGPEFLTYFQNEAQLEKSRLLSDRFSAERPKGSFSTLEIQRTEQGDSAMYLCASSQTGSATNEKLFFGSGTQLSVL.

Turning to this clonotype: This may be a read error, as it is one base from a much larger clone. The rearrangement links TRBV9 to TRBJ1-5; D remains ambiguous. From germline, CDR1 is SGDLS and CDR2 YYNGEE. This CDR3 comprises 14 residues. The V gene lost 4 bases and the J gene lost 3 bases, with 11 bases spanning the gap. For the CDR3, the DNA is TGTGCCAGCAGCTTGGACTGGGACAATCAGCCCCAGCATTTT. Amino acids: CASSLDWDNQPQHF.

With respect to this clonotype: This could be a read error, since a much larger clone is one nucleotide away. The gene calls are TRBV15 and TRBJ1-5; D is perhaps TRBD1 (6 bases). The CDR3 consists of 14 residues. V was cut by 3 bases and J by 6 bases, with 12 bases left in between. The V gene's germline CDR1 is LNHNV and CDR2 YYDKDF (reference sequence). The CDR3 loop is CATSSIQGGQPQHF. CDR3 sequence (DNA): TGTGCCACCAGCAGTATACAGGGAGGTCAGCCCCAGCATTTT.

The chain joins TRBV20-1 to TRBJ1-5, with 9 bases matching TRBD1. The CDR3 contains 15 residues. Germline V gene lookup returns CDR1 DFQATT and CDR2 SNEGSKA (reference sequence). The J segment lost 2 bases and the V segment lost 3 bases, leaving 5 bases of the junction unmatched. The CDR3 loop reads CSARAGQGGNQPQHF. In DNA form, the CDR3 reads TGCAGTGCTAGGGCGGGACAGGGTGGCAATCAGCCCCAGCATTTT.

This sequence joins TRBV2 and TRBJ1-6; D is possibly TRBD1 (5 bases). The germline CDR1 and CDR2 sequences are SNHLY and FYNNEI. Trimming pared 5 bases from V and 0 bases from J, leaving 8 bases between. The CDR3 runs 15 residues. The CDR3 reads CASSYRSSYNSPLHF. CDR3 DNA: TGTGCCAGCAGTTACAGGAGCTCCTATAATTCACCCCTCCACTTT. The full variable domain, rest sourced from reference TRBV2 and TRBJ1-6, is EPEVTQTPSHQVTQMGQEVILRCVPISNHLYFYWYRQILGQKVEFLVSFYNNEISEKSEIFDDQFSVERPDGSNFTLKIRSTKLEDSAMYFCASSYRSSYNSPLHFGNGTRLTVT.